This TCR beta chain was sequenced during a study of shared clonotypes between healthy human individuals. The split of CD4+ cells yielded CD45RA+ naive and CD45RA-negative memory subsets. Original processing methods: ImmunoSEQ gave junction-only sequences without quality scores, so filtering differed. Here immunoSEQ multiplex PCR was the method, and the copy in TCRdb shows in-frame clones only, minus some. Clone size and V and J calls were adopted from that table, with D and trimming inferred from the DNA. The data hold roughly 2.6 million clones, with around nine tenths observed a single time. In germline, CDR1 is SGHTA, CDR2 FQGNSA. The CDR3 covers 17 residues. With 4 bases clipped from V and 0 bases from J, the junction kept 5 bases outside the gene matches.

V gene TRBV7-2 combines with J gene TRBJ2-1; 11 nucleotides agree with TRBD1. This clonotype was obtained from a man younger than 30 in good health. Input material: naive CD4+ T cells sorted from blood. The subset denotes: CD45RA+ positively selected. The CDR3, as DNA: TGTGCCAGCAGCTCTAGGACAGGGGGCGCCTCCTACAATGAGCAGTTCTTC. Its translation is CASSSRTGGASYNEQFF.